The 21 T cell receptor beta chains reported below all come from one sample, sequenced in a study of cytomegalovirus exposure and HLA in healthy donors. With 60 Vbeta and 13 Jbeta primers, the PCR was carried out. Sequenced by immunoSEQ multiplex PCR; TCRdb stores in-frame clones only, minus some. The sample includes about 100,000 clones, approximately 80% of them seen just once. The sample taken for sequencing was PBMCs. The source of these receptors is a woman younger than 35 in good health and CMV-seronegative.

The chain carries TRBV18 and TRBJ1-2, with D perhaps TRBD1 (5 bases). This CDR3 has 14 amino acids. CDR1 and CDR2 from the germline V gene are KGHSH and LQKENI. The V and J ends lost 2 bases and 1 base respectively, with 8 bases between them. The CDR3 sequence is CASSPGADNYGYTF. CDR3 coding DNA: TGTGCCAGCTCACCAGGGGCTGATAACTATGGCTACACCTTC.

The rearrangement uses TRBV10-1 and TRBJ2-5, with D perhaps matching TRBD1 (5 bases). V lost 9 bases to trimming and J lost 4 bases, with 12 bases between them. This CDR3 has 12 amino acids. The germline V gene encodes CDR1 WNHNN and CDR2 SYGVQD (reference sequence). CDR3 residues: CASTQGGETQYF. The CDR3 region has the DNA TGCGCCAGTACTCAGGGCGGAGAGACCCAGTACTTC.

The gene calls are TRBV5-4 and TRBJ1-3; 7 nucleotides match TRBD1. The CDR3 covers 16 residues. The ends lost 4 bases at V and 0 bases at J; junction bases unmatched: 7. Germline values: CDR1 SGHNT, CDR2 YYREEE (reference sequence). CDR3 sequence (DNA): TGTGCCAGCAGCCACGGACAGGAGAACTCTGGAAACACCATATATTTT. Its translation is CASSHGQENSGNTIYF.

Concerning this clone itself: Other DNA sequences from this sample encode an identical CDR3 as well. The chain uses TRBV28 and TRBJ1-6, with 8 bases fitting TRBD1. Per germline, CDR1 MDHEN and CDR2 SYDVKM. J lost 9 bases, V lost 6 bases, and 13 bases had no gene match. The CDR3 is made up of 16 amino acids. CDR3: CASSSNRGSGGSPLHF. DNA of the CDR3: TGTGCCAGCAGCTCCAACAGGGGGTCGGGGGGTTCACCCCTCCACTTT.

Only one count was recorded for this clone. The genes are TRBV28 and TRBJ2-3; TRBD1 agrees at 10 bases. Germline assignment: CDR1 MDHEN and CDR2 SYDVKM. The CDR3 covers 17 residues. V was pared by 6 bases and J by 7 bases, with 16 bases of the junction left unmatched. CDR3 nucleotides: TGTGCCAGCAGGACTCACAGGACAGGGGGAGCCCCTTATACGCAGTATTTT. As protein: CASRTHRTGGAPYTQYF. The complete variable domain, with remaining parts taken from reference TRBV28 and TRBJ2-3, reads DVKVTQSSRYLVKRTGEKVFLECVQDMDHENMFWYRQDPGLGLRLIYFSYDVKMKEKGDIPEGYSVSREKKERFSLILESASTNQTSMYLCASRTHRTGGAPYTQYFGPGTRLTVL.

The CDR3: CASRAGARYEQYF. The CDR3 nucleotides read TGTGCCAGCCGGGCGGGAGCTCGGTACGAGCAGTACTTC. This rearrangement joins TRBV28 to TRBJ2-5; 7 bases agree with TRBD2. With the DNA end fitting TRBJ2-7 better, the J assignment may be wrong. The CDR3 is made up of 13 amino acids. CDR1 MDHEN and CDR2 SYDVKM come from the germline V gene.

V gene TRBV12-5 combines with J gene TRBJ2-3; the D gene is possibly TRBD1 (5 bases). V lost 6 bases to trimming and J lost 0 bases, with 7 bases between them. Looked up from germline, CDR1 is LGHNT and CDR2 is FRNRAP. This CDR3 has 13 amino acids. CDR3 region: CASGTASTDTQYF. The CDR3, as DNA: TGTGCTAGTGGGACAGCTAGCACAGATACGCAGTATTTT.

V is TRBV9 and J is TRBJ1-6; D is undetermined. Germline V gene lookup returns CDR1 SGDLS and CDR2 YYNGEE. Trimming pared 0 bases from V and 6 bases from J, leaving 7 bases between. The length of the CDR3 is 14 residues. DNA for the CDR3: TGTGCCAGCAGCGTAGAAGTAGCTAATTCACCCCTCCACTTT. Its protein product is CASSVEVANSPLHF. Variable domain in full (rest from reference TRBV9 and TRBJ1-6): DSGVTQTPKHLITATGQRVTLRCSPRSGDLSVYWYQQSLDQGLQFLIQYYNGEERAKGNILERFSAQQFPDLHSELNLSSLELGDSALYFCASSVEVANSPLHFGNGTRLTVT.

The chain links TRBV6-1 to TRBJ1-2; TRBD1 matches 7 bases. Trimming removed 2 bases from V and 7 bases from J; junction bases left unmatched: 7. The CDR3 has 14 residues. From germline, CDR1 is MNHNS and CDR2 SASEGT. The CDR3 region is CASSEQVRGTGYTF. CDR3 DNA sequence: TGTGCCAGCAGTGAACAGGTCAGGGGGACTGGCTACACCTTC.

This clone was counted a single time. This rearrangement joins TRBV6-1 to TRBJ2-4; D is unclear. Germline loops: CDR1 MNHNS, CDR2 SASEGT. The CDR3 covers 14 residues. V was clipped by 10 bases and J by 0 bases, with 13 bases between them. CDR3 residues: CATALTLAKNIQYF. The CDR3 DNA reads TGTGCCACCGCCCTGACTCTAGCCAAAAACATTCAGTACTTC.

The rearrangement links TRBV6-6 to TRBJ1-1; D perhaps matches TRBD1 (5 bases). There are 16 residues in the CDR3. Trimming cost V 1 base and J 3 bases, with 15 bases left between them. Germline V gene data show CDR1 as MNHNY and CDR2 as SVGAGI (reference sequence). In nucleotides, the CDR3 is TGTGCCAGCAGTTACTTCAGGGATGCAAGAGACACTGAAGCTTTCTTT. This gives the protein CASSYFRDARDTEAFF.

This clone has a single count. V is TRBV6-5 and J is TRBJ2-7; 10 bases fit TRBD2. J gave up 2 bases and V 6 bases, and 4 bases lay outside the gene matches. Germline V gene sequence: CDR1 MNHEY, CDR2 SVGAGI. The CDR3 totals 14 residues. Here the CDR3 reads CASSRLAGPYEQYF. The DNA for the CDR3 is TGTGCCAGCAGCCGACTAGCGGGCCCCTACGAGCAGTACTTC.

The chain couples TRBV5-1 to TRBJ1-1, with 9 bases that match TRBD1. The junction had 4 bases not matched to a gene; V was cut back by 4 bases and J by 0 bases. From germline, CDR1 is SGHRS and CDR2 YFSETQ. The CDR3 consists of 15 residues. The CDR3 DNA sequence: TGCGCCAGCAGCGGGAGGACAGGGGTGAACACTGAAGCTTTCTTT. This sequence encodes CASSGRTGVNTEAFF.

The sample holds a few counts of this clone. The CDR3 here is CASSLVPANEKLFF. CDR3 nucleotides: TGTGCCAGCAGCTTAGTGCCGGCTAATGAAAAACTGTTTTTT. The chain carries TRBV7-2 and TRBJ1-4; D unclear. From germline, CDR1 is SGHTA and CDR2 FQGNSA. V lost 1 base and J 3 bases, leaving 6 bases between the germline ends. The CDR3 covers 14 residues.

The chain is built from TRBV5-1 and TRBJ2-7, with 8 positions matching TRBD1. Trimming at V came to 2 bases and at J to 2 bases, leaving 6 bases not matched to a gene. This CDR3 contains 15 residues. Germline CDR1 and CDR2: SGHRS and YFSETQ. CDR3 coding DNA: TGCGCCAGCAGCTTCTCCGGGACAGGCGCCTACGAGCAGTACTTC. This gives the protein CASSFSGTGAYEQYF.

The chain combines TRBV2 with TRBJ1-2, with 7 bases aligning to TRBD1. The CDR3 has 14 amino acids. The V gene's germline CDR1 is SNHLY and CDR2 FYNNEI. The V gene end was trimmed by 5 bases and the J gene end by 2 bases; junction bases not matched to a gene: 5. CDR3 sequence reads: CASSRQGTNYGYTF. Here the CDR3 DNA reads TGTGCCAGCAGTAGACAGGGAACGAACTATGGCTACACCTTC.

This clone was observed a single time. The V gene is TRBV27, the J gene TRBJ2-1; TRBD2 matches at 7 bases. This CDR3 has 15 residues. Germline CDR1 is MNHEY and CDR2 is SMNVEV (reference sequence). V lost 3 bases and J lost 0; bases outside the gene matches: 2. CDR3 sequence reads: CASSLGGTSYNEQFF. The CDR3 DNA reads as TGTGCCAGCAGTTTGGGGGGGACCTCCTACAATGAGCAGTTCTTC.

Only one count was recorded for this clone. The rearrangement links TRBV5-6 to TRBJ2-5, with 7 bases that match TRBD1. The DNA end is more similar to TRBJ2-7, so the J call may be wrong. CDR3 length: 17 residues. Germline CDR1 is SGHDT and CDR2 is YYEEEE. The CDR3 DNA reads TGTGCCAGCAGCTCGAGAACCGGGACAGACGCCTCCTACGAGCAGTACTTC. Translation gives CASSSRTGTDASYEQYF.

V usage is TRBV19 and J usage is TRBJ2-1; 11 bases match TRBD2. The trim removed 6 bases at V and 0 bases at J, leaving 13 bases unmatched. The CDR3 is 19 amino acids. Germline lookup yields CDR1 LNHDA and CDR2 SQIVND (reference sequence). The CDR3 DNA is TGTGCCAGTAGATCCATCGGACTAGCGGGCCTGAGCTCCTACAATGAGCAGTTCTTC. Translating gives CASRSIGLAGLSSYNEQFF.

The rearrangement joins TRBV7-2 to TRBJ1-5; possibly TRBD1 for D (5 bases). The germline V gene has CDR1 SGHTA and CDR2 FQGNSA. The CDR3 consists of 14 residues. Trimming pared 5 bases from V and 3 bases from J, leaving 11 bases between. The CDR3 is CASSPATDNQPQHF. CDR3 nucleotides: TGTGCCAGCAGCCCAGCGACAGACAATCAGCCCCAGCATTTT. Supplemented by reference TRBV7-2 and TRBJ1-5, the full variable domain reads GAGVSQSPSNKVTEKGKDVELRCDPISGHTALYWYRQSLGQGLEFLIYFQGNSAPDKSGLPSDRFSAERTGGSVSTLTIQRTQQEDSAVYLCASSPATDNQPQHFGDGTRLSIL.

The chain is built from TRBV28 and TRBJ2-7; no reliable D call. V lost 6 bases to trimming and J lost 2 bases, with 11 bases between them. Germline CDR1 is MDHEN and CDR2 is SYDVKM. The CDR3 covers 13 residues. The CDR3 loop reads CASRQTLTYEQYF. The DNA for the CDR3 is TGTGCCAGCAGACAGACATTGACCTACGAGCAGTACTTC.